The next 13 T cell receptor beta chains were all read from a single sample in a study of cytomegalovirus exposure and HLA in healthy donors (dated by TCRdb to 2015 to 2018). The library was made by the immunoSEQ multiplex PCR assay. A mixture of 60 forward primers for TCR Vbeta segments and 13 reverse primers for TCR Jbeta segments was used in the multiplex PCR. In TCRdb, the immuneACCESS table is reduced to in-frame sequences with V and J assigned. These tables do not hold every clone; where another copy was compared, an unresolved V gene accounts for under half, and the others remain unexplained. This sample comprises fewer than 250,000 clones, about 75% of them detected only once. Approximately 2% of the sample is in the top ten clones. Specimen: PBMCs. The source of these receptors is a male donor in good health and CMV-seronegative.

The chain combines TRBV7-3 with TRBJ2-1; D is possibly TRBD2 (5 bases). Germline V CDR1 and CDR2: SGHTA, FQGTGA. The CDR3 runs to 14 residues. The V end was cut by 2 bases, the J end by 9 bases, with 14 bases between. The CDR3 DNA reads as TGTGCCAGCAGCTTACGGCTAGATGGGAGTGAGCAGTTCTTC. Encoded protein: CASSLRLDGSEQFF.

The J gene is TRBJ1-1, the V gene TRBV7-8; D might be TRBD1 (5 bases). Germline V gives CDR1 SGHVS, CDR2 FQNEAQ. The V end was cut by 5 bases, the J end by 10 bases, with 14 bases between. The CDR3 totals 12 residues. The CDR3 protein is CASSPDQGSAFF. The DNA of the CDR3 is TGTGCCAGCAGCCCCGACCAGGGTTCAGCTTTCTTT.

This clone was counted between two and nine times. The V call is TRBV4-3, the J call TRBJ2-1; TRBD1 matches 7 bases. The germline CDR1 and CDR2 sequences are LGHNA and YSLEER. This CDR3 spans 17 amino acids. The J segment lost 2 bases and the V segment lost 0 bases, leaving 7 bases of the junction unmatched. In DNA form, the CDR3 reads TGCGCCAGCAGCCAAGACCGACAGGGTTTAGCCTACAATGAGCAGTTCTTC. Protein: CASSQDRQGLAYNEQFF.

A word on this clone: A read error may produce the germline difference seen at one junction end. The chain uses TRBV7-9 and TRBJ2-5; TRBD2 matches 10 bases. The CDR3 sequence is 14 residues long. Germline CDR1 reads SEHNR; CDR2 reads FQNEAQ (reference sequence). CDR3 sequence: CSRIAGGFQETQYF. The CDR3 DNA sequence: TGTTCCAGGATAGCGGGGGGCTTCCAAGAGACCCAGTACTTC.

This CDR3 is CASSTLGQGTTEAFF. The CDR3 DNA reads TGTGCCAGTAGTACCCTGGGACAGGGTACCACTGAAGCTTTCTTT. The J gene is TRBJ1-1, the V gene TRBV19; TRBD1 matches at 9 bases. J lost 4 bases, V lost 4 bases, and 7 bases had no gene match. CDR1 and CDR2 (germline): LNHDA, SQIVND (reference sequence). The CDR3 runs to 15 residues.

Written as DNA, the CDR3 is TGTGCCAGTCGTTTCTCTGGGGCCAACGTCCTGACTTTC. Translating it yields CASRFSGANVLTF. The rearrangement links TRBV19 to TRBJ2-6; D is unclear. Trimming cost V 8 bases and J 0 bases, with 5 bases left between them. The CDR3 totals 13 residues. The germline V gene encodes CDR1 LNHDA and CDR2 SQIVND (reference sequence).

The chain couples TRBV6-4 to TRBJ1-1; D not certain. The germline V gene has CDR1 MRHNA and CDR2 SNTAGT. The CDR3 totals 12 residues. Between the trimmed V and J ends, which lost 9 bases and 5 bases, there was a span of 13 bases. The CDR3 sequence: CASLLWRTEAFF. The CDR3 bases are TGTGCCAGTCTCTTATGGAGAACTGAAGCTTTCTTT.

The V gene is TRBV18, the J gene TRBJ1-5, with 7 bases lining up with TRBD1. The V and J ends lost 3 bases and 6 bases, in that order; junction bases with no gene match: 5. This CDR3 spans 14 amino acids. CDR1 is KGHSH and CDR2 is LQKENI in the germline V gene. CDR3 DNA sequence: TGTGCCAGCTCACCCCGACAGGGCAGTCAGCCCCAGCATTTT. Translation: CASSPRQGSQPQHF.

This chain joins TRBV10-3 and TRBJ2-2; 9 bases match TRBD2. This CDR3 is 15 amino acids long. Germline V gene sequence: CDR1 ENHRY, CDR2 SYGVKD. V trimming: 6 bases; J trimming: 4 bases; junction bases outside the gene matches: 6. CDR3 nucleotides: TGTGCCATCAGCCCAGCGGGGGGAATCACCGGGGAGCTGTTTTTT. Protein sequence: CAISPAGGITGELFF.

This chain links TRBV27 with TRBJ2-1; TRBD1 is a possible D gene (6 bases). This CDR3 comprises 12 residues. Germline loops: CDR1 MNHEY, CDR2 SMNVEV (reference sequence). Trimming pared 6 bases from V and 7 bases from J, leaving 10 bases between. The CDR3 reads CASSRGWNEQFF. The CDR3 nucleotides are TGTGCCAGCAGCAGGGGTTGGAATGAGCAGTTCTTC.

Written as DNA, the CDR3 is TGTGCCATCACCGAGCGGGGGGACTCCTACAATGAGCAGTTCTTC. Residues: CAITERGDSYNEQFF. The chain links TRBV10-3 to TRBJ2-1; 9 bases fit TRBD2. This CDR3 spans 15 amino acids. Germline V CDR1 and CDR2: ENHRY, SYGVKD. V trimming: 7 bases; J trimming: 0 bases; junction bases outside the gene matches: 4.

This sequence joins TRBV5-6 and TRBJ1-1; tentatively, D is TRBD1 (5 bases). CDR1 is SGHDT and CDR2 is YYEEEE in the germline V gene. Trimming shortened V by 10 bases and J by 0 bases, and 13 bases separated the two germline ends. The CDR3 length is 13 residues. This CDR3 reads CASDRLMNTEAFF. The CDR3 DNA reads TGTGCCTCTGACAGACTCATGAACACTGAAGCTTTCTTT.

The chain recombines TRBV6-1 with TRBJ1-1; the match to TRBD1 covers 7 bases. CDR1 MNHNS and CDR2 SASEGT come from the germline V gene. The CDR3 runs to 15 residues. The V gene end was trimmed by 3 bases and the J gene end by 0 bases; junction bases not matched to a gene: 4. The CDR3 is CASSEEGALNTEAFF. The CDR3 DNA reads as TGTGCCAGCAGTGAGGAGGGGGCTCTGAACACTGAAGCTTTCTTT.